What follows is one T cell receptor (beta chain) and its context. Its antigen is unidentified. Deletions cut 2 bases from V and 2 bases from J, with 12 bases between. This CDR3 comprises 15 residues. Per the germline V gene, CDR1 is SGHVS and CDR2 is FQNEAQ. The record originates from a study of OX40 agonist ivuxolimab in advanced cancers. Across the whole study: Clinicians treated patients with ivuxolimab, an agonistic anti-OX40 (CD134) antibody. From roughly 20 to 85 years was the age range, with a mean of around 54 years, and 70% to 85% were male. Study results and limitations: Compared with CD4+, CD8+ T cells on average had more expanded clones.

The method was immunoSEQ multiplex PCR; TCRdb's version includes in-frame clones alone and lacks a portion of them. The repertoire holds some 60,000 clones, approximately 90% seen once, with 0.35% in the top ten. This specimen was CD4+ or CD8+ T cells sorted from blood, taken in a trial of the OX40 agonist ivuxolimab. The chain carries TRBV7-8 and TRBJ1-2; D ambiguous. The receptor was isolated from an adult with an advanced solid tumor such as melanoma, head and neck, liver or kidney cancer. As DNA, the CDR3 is TGTGCCAGCAGCTTATATCGTAGAGAAAACTATGGCTACACCTTC. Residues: CASSLYRRENYGYTF.